This entry concerns a single T cell receptor (beta chain). This specimen comes from a study of shared clonotypes between healthy human individuals. The CDR3 is 15 amino acids. The germline CDR1 and CDR2 sequences are SGHRS and YFSETQ. Trimming removed 2 bases from V and 2 bases from J; junction bases left unmatched: 2. All donors were Caucasian adults living in Nashville, Tennessee. Splitting the CD4+ cells yielded a CD45RA+ naive subset and a CD45RA-negative memory subset. The assay was immunoSEQ multiplex PCR, and TCRdb's table has in-frame clones only and misses some. The sample holds 330,000 or so clones, about 74% seen once.

The sample comprised memory CD4+ T cells sorted from blood. Subset described: CD45RA-negative fraction. This sequence was found in a man younger than 45 in good health. The chain combines TRBV5-1 with TRBJ2-7; 12 positions match TRBD2. The CDR3 sequence: CASSFGLAGPYEQYF. In nucleotides, the CDR3 is TGCGCCAGCAGCTTCGGACTAGCGGGGCCCTACGAGCAGTACTTC. Looking up the rest from reference TRBV5-1 and TRBJ2-7 gives the full variable domain: KAGVTQTPRYLIKTRGQQVTLSCSPISGHRSVSWYQQTPGQGLQFLFEYFSETQRNKGNFPGRFSGRQFSNSRSEMNVSTLELGDSALYLCASSFGLAGPYEQYFGPGTRLTVT.